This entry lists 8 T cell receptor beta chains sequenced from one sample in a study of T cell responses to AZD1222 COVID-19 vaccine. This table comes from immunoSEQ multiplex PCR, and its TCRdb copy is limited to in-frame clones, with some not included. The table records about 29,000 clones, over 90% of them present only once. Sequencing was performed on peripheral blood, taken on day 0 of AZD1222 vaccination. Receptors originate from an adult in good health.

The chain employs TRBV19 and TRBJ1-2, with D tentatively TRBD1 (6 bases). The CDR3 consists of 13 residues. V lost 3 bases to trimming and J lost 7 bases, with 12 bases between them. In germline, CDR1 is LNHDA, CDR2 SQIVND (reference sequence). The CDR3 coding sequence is TGTGCCAGTAGTATTATGGGGGCTGGTGGCTACACCTTC. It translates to CASSIMGAGGYTF. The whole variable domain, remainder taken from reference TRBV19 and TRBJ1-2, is DGGITQSPKYLFRKEGQNVTLSCEQNLNHDAMYWYRQDPGQGLRLIYYSQIVNDFQKGDIAEGYSVSREKKESFPLTVTSAQKNPTAFYLCASSIMGAGGYTFGSGTRLTVV.

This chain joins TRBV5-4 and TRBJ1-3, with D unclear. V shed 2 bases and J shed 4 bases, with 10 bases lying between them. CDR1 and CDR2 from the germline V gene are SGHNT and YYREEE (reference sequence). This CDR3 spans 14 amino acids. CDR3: CASSFEGRGNTIYF. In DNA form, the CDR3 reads TGTGCCAGCAGCTTTGAAGGGAGAGGAAACACCATATATTTT.

The chain's CDR3 is CASSAAVGYNEQFF. CDR3 nucleotide sequence: TGTGCCAGCAGTGCCGCGGTCGGTTACAATGAGCAGTTCTTC. The V gene is TRBV6-4, the J gene TRBJ2-1, with no clear D. Germline assignment: CDR1 MRHNA and CDR2 SNTAGT. The CDR3 consists of 14 residues. Trimming left V 4 bases short and J 4 bases short, with 11 bases between.

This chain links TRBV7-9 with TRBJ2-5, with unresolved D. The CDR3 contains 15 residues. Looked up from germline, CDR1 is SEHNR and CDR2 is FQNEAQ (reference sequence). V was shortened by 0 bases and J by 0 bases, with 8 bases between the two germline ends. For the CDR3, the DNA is TGTGCCAGCAGCTTAGCGTCCCAGTACCAAGAGACCCAGTACTTC. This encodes CASSLASQYQETQYF.

The CDR3 here is CASSLQGGNQPQHF. The CDR3, as DNA: TGCGCCAGCAGTTTACAGGGGGGGAATCAGCCCCAGCATTTT. The chain has TRBV5-1 and TRBJ1-5; 8 nucleotides align to TRBD1. J was trimmed by 4 bases and V by 5 bases; bases with no gene match: 5. This CDR3 spans 14 amino acids. Germline V gene lookup returns CDR1 SGHRS and CDR2 YFSETQ.

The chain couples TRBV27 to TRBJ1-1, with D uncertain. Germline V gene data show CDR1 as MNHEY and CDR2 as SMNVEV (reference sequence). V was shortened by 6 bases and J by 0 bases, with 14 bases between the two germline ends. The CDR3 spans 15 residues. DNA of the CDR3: TGTGCCAGCAGCCTTACATCGTCACTGAACACTGAAGCTTTCTTT. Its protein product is CASSLTSSLNTEAFF.

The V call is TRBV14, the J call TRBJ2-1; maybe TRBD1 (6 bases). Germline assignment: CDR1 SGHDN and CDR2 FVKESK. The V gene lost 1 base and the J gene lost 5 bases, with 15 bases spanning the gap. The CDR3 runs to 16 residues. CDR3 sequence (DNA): TGTGCCAGCAGCCAAGCTTATGGGGGCTGGCACAATGAGCAGTTCTTC. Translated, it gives CASSQAYGGWHNEQFF.

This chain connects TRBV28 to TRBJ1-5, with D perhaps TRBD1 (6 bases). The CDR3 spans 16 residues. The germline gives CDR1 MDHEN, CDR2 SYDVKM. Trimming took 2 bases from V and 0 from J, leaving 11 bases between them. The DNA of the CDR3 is TGTGCCAGCAGTTTAGATACAGGGTATAGCAATCAGCCCCAGCATTTT. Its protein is CASSLDTGYSNQPQHF.